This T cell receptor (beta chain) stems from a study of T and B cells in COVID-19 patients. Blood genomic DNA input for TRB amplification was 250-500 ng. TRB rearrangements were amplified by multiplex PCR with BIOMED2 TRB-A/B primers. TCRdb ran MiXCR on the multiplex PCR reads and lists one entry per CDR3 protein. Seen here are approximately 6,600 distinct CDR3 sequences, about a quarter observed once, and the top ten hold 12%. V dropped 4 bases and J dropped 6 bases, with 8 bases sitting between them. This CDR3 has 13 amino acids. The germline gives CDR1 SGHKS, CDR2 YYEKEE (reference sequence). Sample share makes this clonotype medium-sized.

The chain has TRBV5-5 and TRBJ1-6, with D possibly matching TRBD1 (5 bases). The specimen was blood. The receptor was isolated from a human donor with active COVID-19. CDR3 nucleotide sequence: TGTGCCAGCAGCCCAGACAGTAATTCACCCCTCCACTTT. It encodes CASSPDSNSPLHF.